This T cell receptor (beta chain) originates from a study of cytomegalovirus exposure and HLA in healthy donors. General study findings and limits: Per a prior analysis, the majority of TCR beta V segments were productive roughly 90% or roughly 30% of the time.

As to this clone: Its antigen is not known.

PCR used 60 Vbeta primers and 13 Jbeta primers. Clones were sequenced by immunoSEQ multiplex PCR, and TCRdb holds only the in-frame ones, with some missing. The sample holds around 200,000 clones; roughly four fifths are singletons and the top ten take roughly 2.8%. V trimming: 6 bases; J trimming: 4 bases; junction bases outside the gene matches: 6. Germline CDR1 LNHDA, CDR2 SQIVND (reference sequence). This CDR3 spans 14 amino acids. Sequenced sample: PBMCs. This sequence joins TRBV19 and TRBJ1-5, with 7 bases matching TRBD1. The receptor was isolated from a male donor in good health and CMV-seronegative. The CDR3 nucleotides are TGTGCCAGTAGCCCAGGGGGAAGTAATCAGCCCCAGCATTTT. Encoded protein: CASSPGGSNQPQHF.